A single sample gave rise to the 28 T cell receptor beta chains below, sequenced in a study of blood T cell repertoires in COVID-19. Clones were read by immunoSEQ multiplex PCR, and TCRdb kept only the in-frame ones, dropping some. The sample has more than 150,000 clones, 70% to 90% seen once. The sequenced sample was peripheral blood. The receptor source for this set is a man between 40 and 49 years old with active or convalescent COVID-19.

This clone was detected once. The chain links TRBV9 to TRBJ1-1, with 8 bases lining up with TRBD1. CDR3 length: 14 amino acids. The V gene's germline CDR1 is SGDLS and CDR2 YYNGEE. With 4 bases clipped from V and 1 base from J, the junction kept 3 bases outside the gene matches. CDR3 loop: CASSLTGGNTEAFF. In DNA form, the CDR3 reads TGTGCCAGCAGCTTAACAGGGGGGAACACTGAAGCTTTCTTT.

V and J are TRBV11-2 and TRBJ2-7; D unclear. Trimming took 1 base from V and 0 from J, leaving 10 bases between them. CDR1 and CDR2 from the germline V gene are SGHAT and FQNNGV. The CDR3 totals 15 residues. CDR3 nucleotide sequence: TGTGCCAGCAGCTTAGTAGGAGCGTACTCCTACGAGCAGTACTTC. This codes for CASSLVGAYSYEQYF.

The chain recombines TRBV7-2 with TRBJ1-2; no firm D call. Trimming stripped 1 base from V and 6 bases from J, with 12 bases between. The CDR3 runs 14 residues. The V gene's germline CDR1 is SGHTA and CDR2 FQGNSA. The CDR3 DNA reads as TGTGCCAGCAGCTTAGTGTTCCTAAAAGATGGCTACACCTTC. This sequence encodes CASSLVFLKDGYTF.

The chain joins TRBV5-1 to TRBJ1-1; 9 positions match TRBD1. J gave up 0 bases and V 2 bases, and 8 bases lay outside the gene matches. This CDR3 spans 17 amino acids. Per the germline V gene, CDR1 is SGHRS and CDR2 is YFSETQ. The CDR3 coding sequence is TGCGCCAGCAGCTTCCCGGGACAGGGAGTTTTGAACACTGAAGCTTTCTTT. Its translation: CASSFPGQGVLNTEAFF. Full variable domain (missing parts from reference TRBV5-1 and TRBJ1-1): KAGVTQTPRYLIKTRGQQVTLSCSPISGHRSVSWYQQTPGQGLQFLFEYFSETQRNKGNFPGRFSGRQFSNSRSEMNVSTLELGDSALYLCASSFPGQGVLNTEAFFGQGTRLTVV.

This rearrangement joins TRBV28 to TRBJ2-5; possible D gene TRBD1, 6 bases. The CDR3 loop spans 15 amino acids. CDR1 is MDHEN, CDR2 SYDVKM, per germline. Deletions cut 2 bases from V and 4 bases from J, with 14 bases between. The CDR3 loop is CASSLRKGGRETQYF. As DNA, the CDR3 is TGTGCCAGCAGTTTAAGAAAAGGGGGAAGAGAGACCCAGTACTTC.

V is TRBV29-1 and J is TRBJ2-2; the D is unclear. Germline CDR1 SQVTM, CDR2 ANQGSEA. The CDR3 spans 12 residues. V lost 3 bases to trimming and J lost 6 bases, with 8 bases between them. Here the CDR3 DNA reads TGCAGCGTTGACCTTCCCCCCGGGGAGCTGTTTTTT. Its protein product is CSVDLPPGELFF.

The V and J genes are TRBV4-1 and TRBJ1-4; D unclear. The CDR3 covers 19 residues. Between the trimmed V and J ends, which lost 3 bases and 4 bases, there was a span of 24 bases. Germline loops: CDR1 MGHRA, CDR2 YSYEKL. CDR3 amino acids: CASSHLTGSRRHLNEKLFF. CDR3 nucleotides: TGCGCCAGCAGCCACCTGACGGGGTCCCGACGGCACCTTAATGAAAAACTGTTTTTT.

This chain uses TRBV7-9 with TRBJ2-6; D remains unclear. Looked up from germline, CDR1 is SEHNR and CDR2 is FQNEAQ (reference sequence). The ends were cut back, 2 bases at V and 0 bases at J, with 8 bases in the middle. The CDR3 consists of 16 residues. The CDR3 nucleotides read TGTGCCAGCAGCTTAATTGCGGCCTCTGGGGCCAACGTCCTGACTTTC. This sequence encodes CASSLIAASGANVLTF.

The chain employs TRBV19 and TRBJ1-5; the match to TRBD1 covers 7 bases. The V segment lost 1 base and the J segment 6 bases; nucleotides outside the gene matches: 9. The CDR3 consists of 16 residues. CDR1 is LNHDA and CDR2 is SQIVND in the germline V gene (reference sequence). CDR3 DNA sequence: TGTGCCAGTAGTATAGGTAGACAGGGAGGTCGTCAGCCCCAGCATTTT. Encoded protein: CASSIGRQGGRQPQHF.

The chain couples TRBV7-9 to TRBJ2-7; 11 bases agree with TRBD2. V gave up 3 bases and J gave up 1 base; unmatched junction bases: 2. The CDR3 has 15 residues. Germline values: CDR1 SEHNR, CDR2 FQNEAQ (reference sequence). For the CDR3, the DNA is TGTGCCAGCAGCTTTCTAGCGGGGGGTTCCTACGAGCAGTACTTC. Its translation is CASSFLAGGSYEQYF.

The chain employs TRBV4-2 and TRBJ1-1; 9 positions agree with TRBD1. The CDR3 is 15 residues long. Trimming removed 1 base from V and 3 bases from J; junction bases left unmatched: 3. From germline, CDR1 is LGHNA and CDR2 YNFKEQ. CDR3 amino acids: CASSQGTGVDTEAFF. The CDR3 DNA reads TGTGCCAGCAGCCAAGGGACAGGGGTTGACACTGAAGCTTTCTTT.

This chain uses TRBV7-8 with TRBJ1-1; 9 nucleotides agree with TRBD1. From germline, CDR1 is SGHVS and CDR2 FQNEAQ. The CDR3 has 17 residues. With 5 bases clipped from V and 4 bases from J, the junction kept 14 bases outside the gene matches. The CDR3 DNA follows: TGTGCCAGCAGCCCTCCGATCGGGACAGGGTTAAGCACTGAAGCTTTCTTT. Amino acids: CASSPPIGTGLSTEAFF.

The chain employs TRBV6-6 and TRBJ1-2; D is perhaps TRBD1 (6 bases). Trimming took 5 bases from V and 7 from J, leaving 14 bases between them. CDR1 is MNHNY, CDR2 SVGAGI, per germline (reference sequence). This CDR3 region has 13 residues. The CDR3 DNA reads TGTGCCAGCAGTCCCGATGGGGGGGCTGGCTACACCTTC. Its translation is CASSPDGGAGYTF.

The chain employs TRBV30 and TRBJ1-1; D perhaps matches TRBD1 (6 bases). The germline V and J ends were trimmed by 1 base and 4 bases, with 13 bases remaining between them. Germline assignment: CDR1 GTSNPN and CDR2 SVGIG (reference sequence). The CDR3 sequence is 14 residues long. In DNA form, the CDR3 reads TGTGCCTGGAGTGACACAGGGCTGGGCACTGAAGCTTTCTTT. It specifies CAWSDTGLGTEAFF.

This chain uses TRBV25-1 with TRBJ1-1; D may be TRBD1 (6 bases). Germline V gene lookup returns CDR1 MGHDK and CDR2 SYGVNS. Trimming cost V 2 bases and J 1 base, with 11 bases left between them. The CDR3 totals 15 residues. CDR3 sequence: CASSEGGGQNTEAFF. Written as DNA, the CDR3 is TGTGCCAGCAGTGAAGGGGGCGGACAGAACACTGAAGCTTTCTTT.

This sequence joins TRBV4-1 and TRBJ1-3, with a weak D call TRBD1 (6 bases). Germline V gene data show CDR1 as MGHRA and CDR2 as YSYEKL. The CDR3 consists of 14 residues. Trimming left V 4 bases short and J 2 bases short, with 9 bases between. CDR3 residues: CASSLNRAGNTIYF. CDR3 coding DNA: TGCGCCAGCAGCCTTAACAGGGCTGGAAACACCATATATTTT.

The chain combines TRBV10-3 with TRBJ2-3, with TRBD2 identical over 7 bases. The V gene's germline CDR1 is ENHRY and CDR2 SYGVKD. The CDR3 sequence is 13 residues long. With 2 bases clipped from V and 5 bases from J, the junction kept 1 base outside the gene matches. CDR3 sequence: CAISEGGGDTQYF. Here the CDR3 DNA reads TGTGCCATCAGTGAGGGGGGGGGAGATACGCAGTATTTT.

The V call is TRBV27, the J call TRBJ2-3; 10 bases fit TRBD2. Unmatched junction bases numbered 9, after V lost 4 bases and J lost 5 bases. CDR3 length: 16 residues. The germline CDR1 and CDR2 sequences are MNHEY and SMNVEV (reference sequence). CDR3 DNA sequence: TGTGCCAGCAGTTGGGGAGCGGGGGGGCCGCTAGATACGCAGTATTTT. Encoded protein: CASSWGAGGPLDTQYF.

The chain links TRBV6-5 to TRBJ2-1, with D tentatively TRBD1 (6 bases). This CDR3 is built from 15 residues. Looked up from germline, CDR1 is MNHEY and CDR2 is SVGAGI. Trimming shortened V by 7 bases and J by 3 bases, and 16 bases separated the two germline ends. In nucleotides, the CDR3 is TGTGCCAGCACCCCCTATCTGGACAGCTACAATGAGCAGTTCTTC. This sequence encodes CASTPYLDSYNEQFF.

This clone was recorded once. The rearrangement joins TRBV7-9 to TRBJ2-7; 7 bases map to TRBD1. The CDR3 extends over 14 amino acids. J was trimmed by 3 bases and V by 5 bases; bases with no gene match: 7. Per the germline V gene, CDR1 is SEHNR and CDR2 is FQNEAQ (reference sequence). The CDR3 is CASSQSGTVYEQYF. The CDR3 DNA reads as TGTGCCAGCAGCCAATCCGGGACAGTCTACGAGCAGTACTTC.

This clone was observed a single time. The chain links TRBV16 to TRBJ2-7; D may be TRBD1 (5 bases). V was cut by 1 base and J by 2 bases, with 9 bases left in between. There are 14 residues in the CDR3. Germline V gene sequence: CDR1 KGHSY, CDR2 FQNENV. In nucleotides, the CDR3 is TGTGCCAGCAGCCAATTTTGGGGCGCCTACGAGCAGTACTTC. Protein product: CASSQFWGAYEQYF.

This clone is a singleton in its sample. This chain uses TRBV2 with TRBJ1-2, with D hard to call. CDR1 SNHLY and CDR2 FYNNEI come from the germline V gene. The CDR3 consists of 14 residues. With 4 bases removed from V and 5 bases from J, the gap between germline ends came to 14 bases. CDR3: CASSGRTWGYGYTF. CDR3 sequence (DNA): TGTGCCAGCAGTGGGCGGACTTGGGGATATGGCTACACCTTC.

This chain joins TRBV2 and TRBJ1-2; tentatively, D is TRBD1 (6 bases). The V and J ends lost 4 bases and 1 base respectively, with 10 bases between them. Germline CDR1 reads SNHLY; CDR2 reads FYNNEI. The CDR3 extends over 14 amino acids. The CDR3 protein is CASSVGGVNYGYTF. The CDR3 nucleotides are TGTGCCAGCAGTGTAGGGGGGGTTAACTATGGCTACACCTTC.

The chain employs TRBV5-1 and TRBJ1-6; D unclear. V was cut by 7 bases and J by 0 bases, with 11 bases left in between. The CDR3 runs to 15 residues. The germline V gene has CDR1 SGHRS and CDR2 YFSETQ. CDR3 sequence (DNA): TGCGCCAGCCGCGGGCAGAGCTCCTATAATTCACCCCTCCACTTT. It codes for CASRGQSSYNSPLHF.

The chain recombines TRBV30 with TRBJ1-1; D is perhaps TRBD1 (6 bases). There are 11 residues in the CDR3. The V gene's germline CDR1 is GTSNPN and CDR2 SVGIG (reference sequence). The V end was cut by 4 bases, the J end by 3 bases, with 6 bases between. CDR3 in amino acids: CAWNRDTEAFF. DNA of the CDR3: TGTGCCTGGAACAGGGACACTGAAGCTTTCTTT.

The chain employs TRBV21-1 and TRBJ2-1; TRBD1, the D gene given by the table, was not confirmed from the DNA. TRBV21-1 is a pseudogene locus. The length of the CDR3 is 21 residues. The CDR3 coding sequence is TGTGCCAGCAGCAAAGGCCCCCGGGTTATCACATGGGGACAGCCCTACAATGAGCAGTTCTTC. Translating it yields CASSKGPRVITWGQPYNEQFF.

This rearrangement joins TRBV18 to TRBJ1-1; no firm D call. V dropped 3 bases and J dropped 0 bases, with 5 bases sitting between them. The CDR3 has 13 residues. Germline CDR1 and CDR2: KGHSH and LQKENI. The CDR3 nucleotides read TGTGCCAGCTCACCCAAAATGAACACTGAAGCTTTCTTT. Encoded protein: CASSPKMNTEAFF.

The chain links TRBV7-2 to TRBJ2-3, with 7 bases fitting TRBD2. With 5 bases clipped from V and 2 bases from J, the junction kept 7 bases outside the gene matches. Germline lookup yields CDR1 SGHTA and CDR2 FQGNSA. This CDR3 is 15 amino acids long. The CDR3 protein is CASSTRLAFTDTQYF. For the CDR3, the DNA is TGTGCCAGCAGCACCCGACTAGCCTTCACAGATACGCAGTATTTT. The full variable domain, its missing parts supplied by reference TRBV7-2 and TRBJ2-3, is GAGVSQSPSNKVTEKGKDVELRCDPISGHTALYWYRQSLGQGLEFLIYFQGNSAPDKSGLPSDRFSAERTGGSVSTLTIQRTQQEDSAVYLCASSTRLAFTDTQYFGPGTRLTVL.